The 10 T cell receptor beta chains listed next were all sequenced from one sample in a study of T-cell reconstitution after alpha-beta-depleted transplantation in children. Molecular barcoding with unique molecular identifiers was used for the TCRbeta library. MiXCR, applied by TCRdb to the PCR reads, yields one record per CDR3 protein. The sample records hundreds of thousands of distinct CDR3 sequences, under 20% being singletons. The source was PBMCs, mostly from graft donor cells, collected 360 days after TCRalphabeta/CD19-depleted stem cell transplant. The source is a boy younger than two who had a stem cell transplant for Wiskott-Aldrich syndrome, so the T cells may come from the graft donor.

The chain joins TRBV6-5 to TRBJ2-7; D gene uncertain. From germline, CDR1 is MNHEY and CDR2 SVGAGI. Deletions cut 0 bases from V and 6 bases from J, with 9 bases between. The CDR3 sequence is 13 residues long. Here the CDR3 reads CASSYSRFSEQYF. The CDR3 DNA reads TGTGCCAGCAGTTACTCACGGTTCAGCGAGCAGTACTTC.

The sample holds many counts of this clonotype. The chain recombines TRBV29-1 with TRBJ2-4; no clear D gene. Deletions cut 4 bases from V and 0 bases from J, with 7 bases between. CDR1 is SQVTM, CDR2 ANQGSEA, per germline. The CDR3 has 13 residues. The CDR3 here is CSVVQRAKNIQYF. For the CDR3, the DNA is TGCAGCGTTGTTCAGAGAGCCAAAAACATTCAGTACTTC.

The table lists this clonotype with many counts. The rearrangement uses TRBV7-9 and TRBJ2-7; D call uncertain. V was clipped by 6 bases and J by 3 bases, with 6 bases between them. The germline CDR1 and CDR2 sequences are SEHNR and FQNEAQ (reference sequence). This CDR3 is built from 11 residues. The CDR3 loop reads CASSPLYEQYF. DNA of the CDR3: TGTGCCAGCAGTCCCCTCTACGAGCAGTACTTC.

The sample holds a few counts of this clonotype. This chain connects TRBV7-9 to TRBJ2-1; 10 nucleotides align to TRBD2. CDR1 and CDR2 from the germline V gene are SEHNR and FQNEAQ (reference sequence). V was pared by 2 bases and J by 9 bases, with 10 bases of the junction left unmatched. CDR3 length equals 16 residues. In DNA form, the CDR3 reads TGTGCCAGCAGCTTACATGGTCTAGCGGGAGCGGGTGAGCAGTTCTTC. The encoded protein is CASSLHGLAGAGEQFF.

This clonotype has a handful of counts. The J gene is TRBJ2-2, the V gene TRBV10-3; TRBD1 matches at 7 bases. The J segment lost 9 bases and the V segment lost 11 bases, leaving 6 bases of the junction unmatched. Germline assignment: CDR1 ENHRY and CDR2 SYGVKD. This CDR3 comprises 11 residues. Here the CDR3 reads CASRGFRELFF. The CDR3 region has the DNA TGTGCCTCCAGGGGGTTCCGGGAGCTGTTTTTT.

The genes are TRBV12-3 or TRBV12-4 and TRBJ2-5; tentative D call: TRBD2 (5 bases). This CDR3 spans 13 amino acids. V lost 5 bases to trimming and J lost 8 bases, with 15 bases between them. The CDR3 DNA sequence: TGTGCCAGCAGTGACTCCCGACTATCTACCCAGTACTTC. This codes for CASSDSRLSTQYF.

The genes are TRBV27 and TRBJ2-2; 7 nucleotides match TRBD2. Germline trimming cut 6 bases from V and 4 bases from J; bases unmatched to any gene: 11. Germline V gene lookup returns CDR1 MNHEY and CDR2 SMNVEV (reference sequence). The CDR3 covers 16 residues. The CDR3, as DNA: TGTGCCAGCAGCACAAGAGGCGGGAGAGGCACCGGGGAGCTGTTTTTT. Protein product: CASSTRGGRGTGELFF.

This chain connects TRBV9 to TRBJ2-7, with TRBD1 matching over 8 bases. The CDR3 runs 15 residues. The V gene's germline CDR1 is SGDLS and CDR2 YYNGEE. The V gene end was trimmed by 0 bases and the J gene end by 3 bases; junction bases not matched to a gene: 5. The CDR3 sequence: CASSVAPGTGYEQYF. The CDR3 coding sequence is TGTGCCAGCAGCGTAGCCCCCGGGACAGGCTACGAGCAGTACTTC. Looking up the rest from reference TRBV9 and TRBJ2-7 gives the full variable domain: DSGVTQTPKHLITATGQRVTLRCSPRSGDLSVYWYQQSLDQGLQFLIQYYNGEERAKGNILERFSAQQFPDLHSELNLSSLELGDSALYFCASSVAPGTGYEQYFGPGTRLTVT.

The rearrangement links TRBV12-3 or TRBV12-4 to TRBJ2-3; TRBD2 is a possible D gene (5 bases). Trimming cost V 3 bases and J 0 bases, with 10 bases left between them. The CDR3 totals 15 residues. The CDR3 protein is CASSLFQRSTDTQYF. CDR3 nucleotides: TGTGCCAGCAGTTTGTTTCAGCGGAGCACAGATACGCAGTATTTT.

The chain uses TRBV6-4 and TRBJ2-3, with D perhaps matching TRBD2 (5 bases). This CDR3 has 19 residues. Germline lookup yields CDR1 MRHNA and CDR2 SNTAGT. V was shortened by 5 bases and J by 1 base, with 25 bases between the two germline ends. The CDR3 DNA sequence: TGTGCCAGCAGTTTATCGGACTTAGTGAGGGTCGTTGGCACAGATACGCAGTATTTT. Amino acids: CASSLSDLVRVVGTDTQYF.